The 3 T cell receptor beta chains in this list originate from one sample, sequenced in a study of metastatic and nonmetastatic thyroid tumors. Ahead of thyroid surgery, no patient had received treatment of any kind. MiXCR re-clonotyped the PCR reads for TCRdb. The data contain 42,000 or so clones, 18% of them singletons. The source material was tumor tissue. Every receptor here comes from a female donor with papillary thyroid cancer or a benign thyroid nodule (not recorded which). Some clones in this sample may be carry-over from other donors' samples.

The DNA for the CDR3 is TGTGCCAGCATCCGGGACTTCGCCTACGAGCAGTACTTC. This translates into CASIRDFAYEQYF. This sequence joins TRBV5-5 and TRBJ2-7; D possibly corresponds to TRBD2 (6 bases). The CDR3 runs 13 residues. V was clipped by 6 bases and J by 2 bases, with 12 bases between them. Germline V gives CDR1 SGHKS, CDR2 YYEKEE (reference sequence). Full variable domain (outside the CDR3, taken from reference TRBV5-5 and TRBJ2-7): DAGVTQSPTHLIKTRGQQVTLRCSPISGHKSVSWYQQVLGQGPQFIFQYYEKEERGRGNFPDRFSARQFPNYSSELNVNALLLGDSALYLCASIRDFAYEQYFGPGTRLTVT.

This clone has ten or more counts. J is TRBJ2-7 and V is TRBV5-6; no clear D. Per the germline V gene, CDR1 is SGHDT and CDR2 is YYEEEE. The ends were cut back, 4 bases at V and 4 bases at J, with 12 bases in the middle. The CDR3 is 13 residues long. CDR3 bases: TGTGCCAGCAGCCCCACACCCCTGTACGAGCAGTACTTC. Encoded protein: CASSPTPLYEQYF.

This clone was counted at least ten times. The rearrangement uses TRBV4-3 and TRBJ2-1, with TRBD2 as a possible D gene (7 bases). Trimming cost V 4 bases and J 0 bases, with 16 bases left between them. Germline V gene sequence: CDR1 LGHNA, CDR2 YSLEER. This CDR3 contains 17 residues. This CDR3 is CASSRDPRGASYNEQFF. DNA for the CDR3: TGCGCCAGCAGCCGAGACCCCCGGGGGGCCTCCTACAATGAGCAGTTCTTC.